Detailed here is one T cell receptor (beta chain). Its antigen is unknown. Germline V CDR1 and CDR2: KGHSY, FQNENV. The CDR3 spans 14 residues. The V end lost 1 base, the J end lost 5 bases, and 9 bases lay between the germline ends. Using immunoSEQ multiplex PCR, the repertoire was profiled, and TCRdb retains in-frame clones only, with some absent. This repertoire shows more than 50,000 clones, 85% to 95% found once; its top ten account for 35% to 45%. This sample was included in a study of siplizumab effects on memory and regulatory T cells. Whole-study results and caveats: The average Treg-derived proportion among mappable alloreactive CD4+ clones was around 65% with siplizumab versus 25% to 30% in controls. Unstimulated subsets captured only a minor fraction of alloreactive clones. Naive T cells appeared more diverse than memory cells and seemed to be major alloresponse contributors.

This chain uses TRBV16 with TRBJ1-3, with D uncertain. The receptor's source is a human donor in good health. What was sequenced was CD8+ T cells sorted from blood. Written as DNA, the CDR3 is TGTGCCAGCAGCCAATTCGTCTTACGAAACACCATATATTTT. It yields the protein CASSQFVLRNTIYF. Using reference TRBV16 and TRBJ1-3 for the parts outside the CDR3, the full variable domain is GEEVAQTPKHLVRGEGQKAKLYCAPIKGHSYVFWYQQVLKNEFKFLISFQNENVFDETGMPKERFSAKCLPNSPCSLEIQATKLEDSAVYFCASSQFVLRNTIYFGEGSWLTVV.